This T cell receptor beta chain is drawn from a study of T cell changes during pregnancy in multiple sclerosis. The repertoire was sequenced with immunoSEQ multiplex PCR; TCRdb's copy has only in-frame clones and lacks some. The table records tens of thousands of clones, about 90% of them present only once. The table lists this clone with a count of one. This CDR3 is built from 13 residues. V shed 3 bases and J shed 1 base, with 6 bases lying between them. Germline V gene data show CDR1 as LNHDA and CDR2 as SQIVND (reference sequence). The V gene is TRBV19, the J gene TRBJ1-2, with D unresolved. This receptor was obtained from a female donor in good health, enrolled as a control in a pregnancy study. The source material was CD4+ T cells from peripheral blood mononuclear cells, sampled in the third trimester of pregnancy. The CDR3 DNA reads TGTGCCAGTAGTATTCGGGGTAACTATGGCTACACCTTC. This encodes CASSIRGNYGYTF.